The clone carrying this T cell receptor beta chain has ten or more counts. V lost 2 bases and J 9 bases, leaving 11 bases between the germline ends. There are 13 residues in the CDR3. CDR1 is LGHDT and CDR2 is YNNKEL in the germline V gene (reference sequence). These data originate in a study of regulatory T cells in long-lasting Graves disease. For TCR beta, libraries came from iRepertoire HTBI primers and Arm-PCR of CDR3 regions. TCRdb re-analysed the multiplex PCR reads in MiXCR, keeping a single row per CDR3 protein. The repertoire holds fewer than 400,000 distinct CDR3 sequences, with over 15% as singletons. Time point indicated: newly diagnosed GD, antithyroid drugs for less than 3 months. The TCR library was prepared using RNA isolated from PBMCs. Peripheral blood, 7 to 10 milliliters per patient, was collected in EDTA tubes.

The sample was peripheral blood mononuclear cells (PBMCs), taken at new diagnosis, from a patient treated with antithyroid drugs. This chain joins TRBV3-1 and TRBJ2-1; D not certain. This clonotype originated in a female donor with Graves disease. DNA of the CDR3: TGTGCCAGCAGCCAAACCGGCGTTGGTGAGCAGTTCTTC. It is translated as CASSQTGVGEQFF.